The present entry profiles one T cell receptor beta chain with its context. As yet, its antigen is unknown. The sample comes from a study of metastatic and nonmetastatic thyroid tumors. Study outcomes and limitations: It was reportedly found that TCR beta diversity was significantly higher in malignant thyroid tumors than in benign nodules, a difference seen in both blood and tumor samples.

MiXCR was used by TCRdb to re-call the PCR reads. The table records around 23,000 clones, approximately 25% of them present only once. Thyroid surgery had not been preceded by any treatment in any patient. The ends were cut back, 0 bases at V and 0 bases at J, with 7 bases in the middle. Looked up from germline, CDR1 is SGHRS and CDR2 is YFSETQ. The CDR3 is made up of 15 amino acids. Specimen: tumor tissue. The clonotype originates from a female donor with papillary thyroid cancer or a benign thyroid nodule (not recorded which). Some clones in this sample may be carry-over from other donors' samples. The rearrangement links TRBV5-1 to TRBJ1-5; possibly TRBD1 for D (5 bases). In nucleotides, the CDR3 is TGCGCCAGCAGCTTGGGTGACAGTAGCAATCAGCCCCAGCATTTT. Protein: CASSLGDSSNQPQHF.